This entry is about one T cell receptor beta chain. Antigen unknown. TCRdb keeps only in-frame clones here, not all; method: immunoSEQ multiplex PCR. The sample consists of tens of thousands of clones, roughly 90% of them appearing once. Once graft tissue had been processed, intraepithelial and lamina propria lymphocytes were released. The entry originates in a study of graft-versus-host responses after intestinal transplantation. Study overall: Transplant recipients had multivisceral, liver-intestinal, or isolated intestinal grafts. After anti-thymocyte globulin induction, recipients took tacrolimus and steroids for about 3 years. Study findings and constraints: Some GvH clones were seen earlier in gut or blood, suggesting intestinal origin.

Between the trimmed V and J ends, which lost 8 bases and 5 bases, there was a span of 13 bases. This CDR3 has 14 residues. Germline V lookup: CDR1 MNHGY, CDR2 SAAAGT. The V and J genes are TRBV6-8 and TRBJ1-6, with D perhaps matching TRBD1 (6 bases). The sequencing here drew on ileum tissue, taken more than 200 days after intestinal transplant. This sequence originates from a human patient who received an intestinal transplant, so some T cells may come from the graft donor. The CDR3 protein is CASLRGGDNSPLHF. CDR3 in DNA: TGTGCCAGCCTAAGAGGGGGGGATAATTCACCCCTCCACTTT.